This TCR beta chain was recorded in a study of beta chain features in type 1 diabetes. Study results and limitations: When Type 1 diabetes patients were examined, their TCRB CDR3s proved moderately but significantly shorter in all four CD4+ subsets.

A note on this clone: Antigen unknown.

The CDR3 runs 17 residues. Germline values: CDR1 SGHDT, CDR2 YYEEEE. Trimming took 3 bases from V and 5 from J; bases not matched to a gene: 15. As every portion of the isolated RNA was reverse transcribed, the sequencing read expressed TCRB transcripts. This table comes from immunoSEQ multiplex PCR, and its TCRdb copy is limited to in-frame clones, with some not included. The repertoire holds hundreds of thousands of clones, with 15% as singletons. V is TRBV5-6 and J is TRBJ1-2, with 8 bases that match TRBD1. The receptor was isolated from a man between 18 and 29 years old with type 1 diabetes. Sequencing input: naive CD4+ T cells from blood. The chain's CDR3 is CASSYPSWTGQPYGYTF. DNA of the CDR3: TGTGCCAGCAGCTACCCTTCATGGACAGGGCAGCCGTATGGCTACACCTTC.